Below, one T cell receptor beta chain is given with its context. Its antigen is still unknown. Generated by immunoSEQ multiplex PCR, the TCRdb table keeps only in-frame clones and is missing some. The sample has about 1,000 clones, about 30% seen once; the top ten hold approximately 12%. V was clipped by 1 base and J by 4 bases, with 13 bases between them. CDR3 length: 15 residues. CDR1 and CDR2 (germline): ENHRY, SYGVKD. The sample belongs to a study of T cells in localized non-small cell lung cancer. The study, taken as a whole, reports: Uninvolved nearby lung showed the greatest T cell clonality, exceeding that found in tumor.

The clonotype comes from a woman aged 35 to 75 with stage I squamous cell lung carcinoma. The source material was lung tumor tissue, sampled before any cancer treatment. The gene calls are TRBV10-3 and TRBJ1-2; the D gene is possibly TRBD1 (5 bases). CDR3 loop: CAISEYLQGSYGYTF. In DNA, the CDR3 is TGTGCCATCAGTGAGTACCTGCAGGGAAGCTATGGCTACACCTTC.